These T cell receptor beta chains were read from a single sample in a study of blood T cell repertoires in COVID-19. Assay used: immunoSEQ multiplex PCR; TCRdb lists only in-frame clones, some missing. The sample contains about 120,000 clones, approximately 90% of which appear only once. Material for sequencing was peripheral blood. These receptors all come from a woman between 45 and 60 years old with acute or convalescent COVID-19. Each CDR3 is given with its conserved first and last residue. Fields, in order: clone size, V gene, J gene, D gene, CDR3 protein, CDR3 DNA. The D gene is left open where the match is weak. Not all rows give a size; the values are once, few, many and, for expanded clones, a class.

size: .
V: TRBV5-1
J: TRBJ2-2
D: TRBD1
CDR3: CASSFSPQGQGSGELFF
DNA: TGCGCCAGCAGCTTCTCCCCCCAAGGACAGGGTTCCGGGGAGCTGTTTTTT

size: .
V: TRBV15
J: TRBJ2-3
D: .
CDR3: CATSSRGHTQYF
DNA: TGTGCCACCAGCAGCCGCGGTCATACGCAGTATTTT

size: few
V: TRBV27
J: TRBJ1-2
D: TRBD1
CDR3: CASSSLKPGGKGYTF
DNA: TGTGCCAGCAGTTCCCTGAAACCAGGGGGTAAAGGCTACACCTTC

size: .
V: TRBV19
J: TRBJ1-1
D: .
CDR3: CASSGRLSLTEAFF
DNA: TGTGCCAGTAGTGGCCGACTTAGTCTCACTGAAGCTTTCTTT

size: .
V: TRBV7-9
J: TRBJ1-6
D: .
CDR3: CASSSPEEAQGWSPLHF
DNA: TGTGCCAGCAGCTCACCGGAAGAGGCGCAGGGCTGGTCACCCCTCCACTTT

size: .
V: TRBV10-3
J: TRBJ1-2
D: .
CDR3: CAISGIETGDNYGYTF
DNA: TGTGCCATCAGTGGAATAGAGACGGGGGATAACTATGGCTACACCTTC

size: .
V: TRBV3-1/TRBV3-2
J: TRBJ1-1
D: .
CDR3: CASSQDTQWAFF
DNA: TGTGCCAGCAGCCAAGATACCCAGTGGGCTTTCTTT

size: .
V: TRBV3-1/TRBV3-2
J: TRBJ2-5
D: .
CDR3: CASSQGPSDWETQYF
DNA: TGTGCCAGCAGCCAAGGCCCTAGCGATTGGGAGACCCAGTACTTC

size: once
V: TRBV9
J: TRBJ2-1
D: .
CDR3: CASSVGPASSYNEQFF
DNA: TGTGCCAGCAGCGTAGGGCCAGCGAGCTCCTACAATGAGCAGTTCTTC

size: .
V: TRBV18
J: TRBJ2-1
D: .
CDR3: CASSPPLAHNEQFF
DNA: TGTGCCAGCTCACCACCGCTAGCCCACAATGAGCAGTTCTTC

size: .
V: TRBV2
J: TRBJ1-1
D: .
CDR3: CASSPYISGNTEAFF
DNA: TGTGCCAGCAGCCCATACATCAGTGGGAACACTGAAGCTTTCTTT

size: .
V: TRBV5-8
J: TRBJ2-3
D: TRBD2
CDR3: CASSAGVLADTDTQYF
DNA: TGTGCCAGCAGCGCTGGCGTTCTAGCGGACACAGATACGCAGTATTTT

size: .
V: TRBV27
J: TRBJ1-2
D: .
CDR3: CASSFRTGSANYGYTF
DNA: TGTGCCAGCAGTTTCCGAACAGGGTCGGCCAACTATGGCTACACCTTC

size: .
V: TRBV20-1
J: TRBJ2-2
D: .
CDR3: CSASSPQATGELFF
DNA: TGCAGTGCTAGTTCCCCGCAGGCGACCGGGGAGCTGTTTTTT

size: .
V: TRBV19
J: TRBJ1-2
D: .
CDR3: CASRVKGEGNYGYTF
DNA: TGTGCCAGTAGGGTAAAAGGGGAGGGTAACTATGGCTACACCTTC

size: .
V: TRBV6-2/TRBV6-3
J: TRBJ1-2
D: .
CDR3: CASSLLQGSGYTF
DNA: TGTGCCAGCAGCCTTTTACAAGGGAGTGGCTACACCTTC

size: .
V: TRBV7-6
J: TRBJ1-3
D: .
CDR3: CASSLGGRRGNTIYF
DNA: TGTGCCAGCAGCTTGGGGGGGCGACGGGGAAACACCATATATTTT

size: .
V: TRBV6-2/TRBV6-3
J: TRBJ2-5
D: .
CDR3: CASSYTGPGTPNF
DNA: TGTGCCAGCAGTTACACGGGGCCCGGGACTCCCAACTTC

size: .
V: TRBV13
J: TRBJ2-7
D: .
CDR3: CASSLRDSPRAYEQYF
DNA: TGTGCCAGCAGCTTACGGGACTCCCCGAGGGCCTACGAGCAGTACTTC

size: once
V: TRBV5-1
J: TRBJ2-3
D: .
CDR3: CASSFDGVGTDTQYF
DNA: TGCGCCAGCAGCTTCGATGGAGTTGGCACAGATACGCAGTATTTT

size: once
V: TRBV9
J: TRBJ2-1
D: .
CDR3: CASSVVEDEQFF
DNA: TGTGCCAGCAGCGTAGTTGAGGATGAGCAGTTCTTC

size: .
V: TRBV7-8
J: TRBJ1-2
D: .
CDR3: CASSLGTRVVGGYTF
DNA: TGTGCCAGCAGCTTAGGGACCAGGGTCGTGGGTGGCTACACCTTC

size: .
V: TRBV6-5
J: TRBJ1-6
D: TRBD1
CDR3: CASSSLGTGNSPLHF
DNA: TGTGCCAGCAGTTCCCTAGGGACAGGGAATTCACCCCTCCACTTT

size: few
V: TRBV19
J: TRBJ1-5
D: .
CDR3: CASSNHRARGSNQPQHF
DNA: TGTGCCAGTAGTAACCACAGGGCGAGGGGAAGCAATCAGCCCCAGCATTTT

size: .
V: TRBV30
J: TRBJ2-7
D: TRBD2
CDR3: CAWSLSGGTGEQYF
DNA: TGTGCCTGGAGCCTTAGCGGGGGGACGGGGGAGCAGTACTTC

size: once
V: TRBV21-1
J: TRBJ2-7
D: .
CDR3: CASPYEQYF
DNA: TGTGCCAGCCCGTACGAGCAGTACTTC

size: .
V: TRBV5-6
J: TRBJ2-5
D: .
CDR3: CASSLEGETQYF
DNA: TGTGCCAGCAGCCTGGAGGGGGAGACCCAGTACTTC

size: .
V: TRBV24-1
J: TRBJ2-3
D: TRBD2
CDR3: CATNGGATDTQYF
DNA: TGTGCCACCAACGGGGGGGCCACAGATACGCAGTATTTT

size: .
V: TRBV4-3
J: TRBJ1-3
D: TRBD1
CDR3: CASSQQPTGTGNTIYF
DNA: TGCGCCAGCAGCCAACAGCCGACAGGGACTGGAAACACCATATATTTT

size: .
V: TRBV12-5
J: TRBJ1-3
D: .
CDR3: CASGLYRISGNTIYF
DNA: TGTGCTAGTGGTTTGTACAGAATCTCTGGAAACACCATATATTTT

size: .
V: TRBV10-1
J: TRBJ1-4
D: .
CDR3: CASSESRGFSEKLFF
DNA: TGCGCCAGCAGTGAATCGAGGGGGTTCAGTGAAAAACTGTTTTTT

size: few
V: TRBV18
J: TRBJ1-2
D: .
CDR3: CASSPDRSYGYTF
DNA: TGTGCCAGCTCACCCGACAGGAGCTATGGCTACACCTTC

size: .
V: TRBV5-1
J: TRBJ2-3
D: .
CDR3: CASSPTVGATDTQYF
DNA: TGCGCCAGCAGCCCTACAGTAGGGGCTACAGATACGCAGTATTTT

size: .
V: TRBV11-2
J: TRBJ2-7
D: TRBD1
CDR3: CASSLGQGDEQYF
DNA: TGTGCCAGCAGCTTGGGACAGGGAGACGAGCAGTACTTC

size: once
V: TRBV6-5
J: TRBJ2-7
D: .
CDR3: CASSYSSADSSYEQYF
DNA: TGTGCCAGCAGTTACTCGTCGGCGGATAGCTCCTACGAGCAGTACTTC

size: .
V: TRBV5-1
J: TRBJ2-1
D: .
CDR3: CASSSTRSSSYNEQFF
DNA: TGCGCCAGCAGCTCGACTAGATCAAGCTCCTACAATGAGCAGTTCTTC

size: .
V: TRBV30
J: TRBJ2-1
D: TRBD2
CDR3: CAWRRGGPDNEQFF
DNA: TGTGCCTGGAGGCGCGGGGGGCCGGACAATGAGCAGTTCTTC

size: .
V: TRBV7-9
J: TRBJ1-4
D: .
CDR3: CASSLDRGNEKLFF
DNA: TGTGCCAGCAGCTTAGATCGCGGTAATGAAAAACTGTTTTTT

size: few
V: TRBV6-5
J: TRBJ2-7
D: .
CDR3: CASSYSMRAGPEQYF
DNA: TGTGCCAGCAGTTACTCGATGAGGGCTGGCCCCGAGCAGTACTTC

size: .
V: TRBV2
J: TRBJ2-5
D: .
CDR3: CASRYVGAPVETQYF
DNA: TGTGCCAGCAGATACGTGGGGGCCCCGGTGGAGACCCAGTACTTC

size: .
V: TRBV6-2/TRBV6-3
J: TRBJ2-2
D: .
CDR3: CASSAGVTGELFF
DNA: TGTGCCAGCAGCGCAGGGGTGACCGGGGAGCTGTTTTTT